These T cell receptor beta chains were read from a single sample in a study of blood T cell repertoires in COVID-19. Method: immunoSEQ multiplex PCR; TCRdb's copy keeps in-frame clones and lacks some. The repertoire holds approximately 130,000 clones, with 84% as singletons. The sequencing sample was made of peripheral blood. These receptors originate from a human donor in a cohort sampled during active COVID-19. Both conserved end residues are part of each CDR3. The order of the fields is clone size, V gene, D gene, J gene, CDR3 DNA, CDR3 protein. D genes are given only for firm matches. Clone sizes are given selectively: once, few, many, or a class where the clone is expanded.

.	TRBV5-4	TRBD1	TRBJ1-1	TGTGCCAGCAGCCTACAGGGGGAAGAGGTAGCTTTCTTT	CASSLQGEEVAFF
.	TRBV21-1	.	TRBJ2-1	TGTGCCAGCAGCCTCCCCGCCGAGACTAGCGGGGGGGGGAATGAGCAGTTCTTC	CASSLPAETSGGGNEQFF
.	TRBV19	.	TRBJ1-3	TGTGCCAGTAGTACGGGGAACAGTCCCGGAAACACCATATATTTT	CASSTGNSPGNTIYF
.	TRBV7-9	.	TRBJ1-1	TGTGCCAGCAGCACCCAAGGGGGTTTAAACACTGAAGCTTTCTTT	CASSTQGGLNTEAFF
.	TRBV21-1	.	TRBJ2-1	TGTGCCAGCAGCAAATCACGCTGGCCCTCCTACAATGAGCAGTTCTTC	CASSKSRWPSYNEQFF
.	TRBV15	TRBD2	TRBJ2-1	TGTGCCACCAGCAGATTAGGCGGGGGAGTAACCTACAATGAGCAGTTCTTC	CATSRLGGGVTYNEQFF
.	TRBV7-9	TRBD2	TRBJ2-1	TGTGCCAGCAGCCCCAGACTAGCGGACCGAGCGGAGCAGTTCTTC	CASSPRLADRAEQFF
.	TRBV30	.	TRBJ1-5	TGTTCTTCAGGCCAGATTGGCAATCAGCCCCAGCATTTT	CSSGQIGNQPQHF
.	TRBV5-1	TRBD1	TRBJ1-1	TGCGCCAGCAGACCCCAGGGGGTGAACACTGAAGCTTTCTTT	CASRPQGVNTEAFF
once	TRBV12-3/TRBV12-4	.	TRBJ1-5	TGTGCCAGCAGTCCCTCCGACAACCAGCCCCAGCATTTT	CASSPSDNQPQHF
.	TRBV5-1	TRBD2	TRBJ2-1	TGCGCCAGCAGAGTTAGCGGGGGAGAATCCTACAATGAGCAGTTCTTC	CASRVSGGESYNEQFF
.	TRBV10-1	TRBD2	TRBJ2-2	TGCGCCAGCTCTCTAAGCGGGATCGGGGAGCTGTTTTTT	CASSLSGIGELFF
.	TRBV12-3/TRBV12-4	.	TRBJ1-2	TGTGCCAGCAGTATGGGGAACAGGGTTGGCTACACCTTC	CASSMGNRVGYTF
.	TRBV9	.	TRBJ2-1	TGTGCCAGCAGCGTAGCGGGCAGGGGCCAAGGGTATGAGCAGTTCTTC	CASSVAGRGQGYEQFF
.	TRBV10-3	.	TRBJ2-1	TGTGCCATCACCGAGGGACTCCACAATGAGCAGTTCTTC	CAITEGLHNEQFF
.	TRBV5-6	.	TRBJ2-7	TGTGCCAGCAGCTTGTCGCAGACACGGGGCGAGCAGTACTTC	CASSLSQTRGEQYF
.	TRBV12-3/TRBV12-4	.	TRBJ1-2	TGTGCCAGCAGTTTCTCTAACTATGGCTACACCTTC	CASSFSNYGYTF
few	TRBV7-3	TRBD2	TRBJ2-2	TGTGCCAGCAGGCCCGGGGGGGCTTTCACCGGGGAGCTGTTTTTT	CASRPGGAFTGELFF
.	TRBV7-9	.	TRBJ1-1	TGTGCCAGCAGCTTAGTACGGGGGGGAAACACTGAAGCTTTCTTT	CASSLVRGGNTEAFF
.	TRBV11-2	TRBD1	TRBJ1-1	TGTGCCAGCAGCTTAGAAGGGGGCGTGAACACTGAAGCTTTCTTT	CASSLEGGVNTEAFF
.	TRBV5-6	TRBD1	TRBJ1-4	TGTGCCAGCAGCTCCGACAGGGTTCCTGAAAAACTGTTTTTT	CASSSDRVPEKLFF
.	TRBV7-3	.	TRBJ2-5	TGTGCCAGCAGCTTAGGGGAGAGGTACCAAGAGACCCAGTACTTC	CASSLGERYQETQYF
once	TRBV10-3	TRBD1	TRBJ2-7	TGTGCCATCAGGTCGGACAGGGGGACCTACGAGCAGTACTTC	CAIRSDRGTYEQYF